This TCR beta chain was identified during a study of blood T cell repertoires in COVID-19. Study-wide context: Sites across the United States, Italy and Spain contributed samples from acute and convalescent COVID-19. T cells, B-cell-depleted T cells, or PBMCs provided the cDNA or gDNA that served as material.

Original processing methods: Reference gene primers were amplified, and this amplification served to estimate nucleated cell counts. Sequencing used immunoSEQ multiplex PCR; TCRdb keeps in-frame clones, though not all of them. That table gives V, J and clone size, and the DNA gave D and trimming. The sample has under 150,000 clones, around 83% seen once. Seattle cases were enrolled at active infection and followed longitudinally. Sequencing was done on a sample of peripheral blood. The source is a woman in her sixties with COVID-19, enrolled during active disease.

DNA for the CDR3: TGTGCCAGCAGCCAAGAGCGGGGGGGCATCCTCAATGAGCAGTTCTTC. It specifies CASSQERGGILNEQFF. The V call is TRBV4-2, the J call TRBJ2-1, with 9 nucleotides matching TRBD2. The CDR3 runs 16 residues. The J segment lost 6 bases and the V segment lost 0 bases, leaving 6 bases of the junction unmatched. Germline-derived CDR1 and CDR2 are LGHNA and YNFKEQ.